This TCR beta chain was profiled in a study of cytomegalovirus exposure and HLA in healthy donors. A note on this clone: Its antigen is unknown.

Use of 60 Vbeta and 13 Jbeta primers characterized the PCR. Measured with immunoSEQ multiplex PCR; TCRdb has only the in-frame clones, and not every one. The sample has about 160,000 clones; about 71% are singletons. General observations from the study: In a later analysis, at a false discovery rate of 0.05, fewer than 20,000 TCR beta sequences were associated with HLA alleles.

The receptor's source is a woman in her twenties or thirties in good health and CMV-seronegative. The sequenced sample was PBMCs.

CDR3 sequence reads: CSVEEPDRQPYGYTF. CDR3 sequence (DNA): TGCAGCGTTGAAGAACCTGACAGGCAACCCTATGGCTACACCTTC. The chain combines TRBV29-1 with TRBJ1-2; D may be TRBD1 (6 bases). The CDR3 spans 15 residues. Trimming took 0 bases from V and 4 from J, leaving 15 bases between them. Germline V gives CDR1 SQVTM, CDR2 ANQGSEA.